These T cell receptor beta chains were read from a single sample in a study of blood T cell repertoires in COVID-19. The protocol was immunoSEQ multiplex PCR, while the TCRdb copy is restricted to in-frame clones and leaves out a portion. Counted here are 150,000 to 200,000 clones, approximately 83% occurring once; the ten biggest clones make up roughly 7.8%. The sequenced material came from peripheral blood. These receptors were collected from a man in his fifties or sixties with acute or convalescent COVID-19. Each CDR3 is given with its conserved first and last residue. D genes are given only for firm matches. Clone size, where shown, is once, few, many, or a class for clones that have expanded.

clone size: few; J gene: TRBJ1-2; D gene: TRBD1; V gene: TRBV6-6; CDR3 protein: CASSSTGDDGYTF; CDR3 DNA: TGTGCCAGCAGCTCCACAGGGGACGATGGCTACACCTTC
clone size: -; J gene: TRBJ2-3; D gene: TRBD2; V gene: TRBV9; CDR3 protein: CASSARGTSGFTDTQYF; CDR3 DNA: TGTGCCAGCAGCGCCCGGGGGACTAGCGGGTTTACAGATACGCAGTATTTT
clone size: -; J gene: TRBJ1-1; D gene: -; V gene: TRBV5-1; CDR3 protein: CASSFTGFGNTEAFF; CDR3 DNA: TGCGCCAGCAGCTTCACAGGGTTTGGGAACACTGAAGCTTTCTTT
clone size: few; J gene: TRBJ2-7; D gene: TRBD2; V gene: TRBV7-3; CDR3 protein: CASSKRETTEQYF; CDR3 DNA: TGTGCCAGCAGCAAGCGGGAGACTACCGAGCAGTACTTC
clone size: -; J gene: TRBJ1-2; D gene: TRBD1; V gene: TRBV30; CDR3 protein: CAWSALGQDRTYGYTF; CDR3 DNA: TGTGCCTGGAGTGCACTCGGGCAGGACAGGACCTATGGCTACACCTTC
clone size: -; J gene: TRBJ2-7; D gene: -; V gene: TRBV19; CDR3 protein: CASSSSRVGEQYF; CDR3 DNA: TGTGCCAGTAGTTCTTCCAGGGTCGGTGAGCAGTACTTC
clone size: -; J gene: TRBJ2-7; D gene: -; V gene: TRBV3-1/TRBV3-2; CDR3 protein: CASSQELLGPPRQYF; CDR3 DNA: TGTGCCAGCAGCCAAGAACTCTTGGGGCCGCCGCGGCAGTACTTC
clone size: -; J gene: TRBJ1-2; D gene: TRBD1; V gene: TRBV28; CDR3 protein: CASSLTGTGGGGYTF; CDR3 DNA: TGTGCCAGCAGTTTGACCGGGACAGGGGGCGGTGGCTACACCTTC
clone size: once; J gene: TRBJ2-3; D gene: TRBD2; V gene: TRBV16; CDR3 protein: CASSQSVSGSTADTQYF; CDR3 DNA: TGTGCCAGCAGCCAATCGGTGAGCGGGAGCACAGCAGATACGCAGTATTTT
clone size: -; J gene: TRBJ1-4; D gene: TRBD1; V gene: TRBV2; CDR3 protein: CASGTEGGEKLFF; CDR3 DNA: TGTGCCAGCGGGACAGAGGGGGGTGAAAAACTGTTTTTT
clone size: -; J gene: TRBJ1-5; D gene: -; V gene: TRBV6-5; CDR3 protein: CASSGVVYSNQPQHF; CDR3 DNA: TGTGCCAGCAGCGGGGTGGTTTATAGCAATCAGCCCCAGCATTTT
clone size: -; J gene: TRBJ2-3; D gene: TRBD2; V gene: TRBV29-1; CDR3 protein: CSGQAGAGTDTQYF; CDR3 DNA: TGCAGCGGTCAAGCGGGAGCGGGCACAGATACGCAGTATTTT
clone size: -; J gene: TRBJ2-5; D gene: TRBD2; V gene: TRBV24-1; CDR3 protein: CATSDPALGGRAQETQYF; CDR3 DNA: TGTGCCACCAGTGATCCCGCTCTCGGCGGGAGGGCTCAAGAGACCCAGTACTTC
clone size: -; J gene: TRBJ1-2; D gene: TRBD1; V gene: TRBV7-8; CDR3 protein: CASSRNRGYGYTF; CDR3 DNA: TGTGCCAGCAGTCGTAACAGGGGTTATGGCTACACCTTC
clone size: few; J gene: TRBJ2-7; D gene: -; V gene: TRBV18; CDR3 protein: CASSQGSTYEQYF; CDR3 DNA: TGTGCCAGCTCACAGGGGTCCACCTACGAGCAGTACTTC
clone size: -; J gene: TRBJ1-2; D gene: TRBD1; V gene: TRBV28; CDR3 protein: CASRERGRDYGYTF; CDR3 DNA: TGTGCCAGCAGGGAGAGGGGGCGCGACTATGGCTACACCTTC
clone size: -; J gene: TRBJ2-1; D gene: TRBD2; V gene: TRBV7-9; CDR3 protein: CASSQTDGGRYNEQFF; CDR3 DNA: TGTGCCAGCAGCCAGACCGACGGCGGGAGGTACAATGAGCAGTTCTTC
clone size: -; J gene: TRBJ1-1; D gene: -; V gene: TRBV5-4; CDR3 protein: CASRSGGGGTEAFF; CDR3 DNA: TGTGCCAGCAGGTCCGGGGGGGGAGGGACTGAAGCTTTCTTT
clone size: -; J gene: TRBJ2-7; D gene: -; V gene: TRBV2; CDR3 protein: CASSTDFYEQYF; CDR3 DNA: TGTGCCAGCAGCACAGATTTCTACGAGCAGTACTTC
clone size: -; J gene: TRBJ2-7; D gene: TRBD2; V gene: TRBV18; CDR3 protein: CASSPTSGRSYPYEQYF; CDR3 DNA: TGTGCCAGCTCGCCGACTAGCGGGAGGTCCTACCCCTACGAGCAGTACTTC
clone size: -; J gene: TRBJ2-7; D gene: -; V gene: TRBV11-2; CDR3 protein: CASSLSLRGREQYF; CDR3 DNA: TGTGCCAGCAGCTTATCCCTCAGGGGAAGGGAGCAGTACTTC
clone size: -; J gene: TRBJ1-2; D gene: TRBD1; V gene: TRBV5-1; CDR3 protein: CASRRGQGVPYGYTF; CDR3 DNA: TGCGCCAGCAGACGAGGACAGGGAGTCCCCTATGGCTACACCTTC
clone size: -; J gene: TRBJ2-1; D gene: TRBD2; V gene: TRBV9; CDR3 protein: CASSVFGTSGRGGNEQFF; CDR3 DNA: TGTGCCAGCAGCGTCTTCGGGACTAGCGGGAGAGGGGGAAATGAGCAGTTCTTC
clone size: -; J gene: TRBJ2-2; D gene: TRBD2; V gene: TRBV19; CDR3 protein: CASSILSGRFPGELFF; CDR3 DNA: TGTGCCAGTAGTATACTTAGCGGGAGGTTCCCCGGGGAGCTGTTTTTT
clone size: -; J gene: TRBJ1-2; D gene: -; V gene: TRBV19; CDR3 protein: CASSSPTSWRYGYTF; CDR3 DNA: TGTGCCAGTAGCTCACCGACGAGCTGGAGGTATGGCTACACCTTC
clone size: -; J gene: TRBJ1-1; D gene: -; V gene: TRBV7-8; CDR3 protein: CASSPLGGRITEAFF; CDR3 DNA: TGTGCCAGCAGCCCCCTCGGGGGAAGGATCACTGAAGCTTTCTTT
clone size: once; J gene: TRBJ1-3; D gene: -; V gene: TRBV12-3/TRBV12-4; CDR3 protein: CASSHSGNTIYF; CDR3 DNA: TGTGCCAGCAGTCACTCCGGAAACACCATATATTTT